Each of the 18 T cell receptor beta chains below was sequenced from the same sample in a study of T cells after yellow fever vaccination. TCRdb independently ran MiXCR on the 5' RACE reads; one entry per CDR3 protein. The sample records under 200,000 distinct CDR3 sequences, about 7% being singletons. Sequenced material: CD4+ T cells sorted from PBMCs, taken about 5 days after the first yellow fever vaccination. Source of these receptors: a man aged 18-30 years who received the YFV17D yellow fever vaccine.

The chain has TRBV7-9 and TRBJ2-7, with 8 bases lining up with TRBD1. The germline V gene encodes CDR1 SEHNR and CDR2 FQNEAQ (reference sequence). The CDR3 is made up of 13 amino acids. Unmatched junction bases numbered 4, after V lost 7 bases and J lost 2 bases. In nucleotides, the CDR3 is TGTGCCAGCATGGTACAGGGGGCCTACGAGCAGTACGTC. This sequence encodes CASMVQGAYEQYV.

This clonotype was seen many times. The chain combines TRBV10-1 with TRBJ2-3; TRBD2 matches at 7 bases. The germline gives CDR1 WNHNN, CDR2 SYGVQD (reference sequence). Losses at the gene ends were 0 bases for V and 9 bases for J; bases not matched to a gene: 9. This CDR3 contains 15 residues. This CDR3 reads CASSESGPPGGTQYF. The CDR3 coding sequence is TGCGCCAGCAGTGAGTCTGGGCCCCCCGGGGGGACGCAGTATTTT.

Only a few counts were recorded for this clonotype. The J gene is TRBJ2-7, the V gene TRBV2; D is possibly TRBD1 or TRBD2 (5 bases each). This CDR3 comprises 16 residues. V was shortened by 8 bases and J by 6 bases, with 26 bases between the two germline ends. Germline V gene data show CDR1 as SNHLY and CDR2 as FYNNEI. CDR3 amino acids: CASEDLQEELVGEQYF. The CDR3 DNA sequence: TGTGCCAGCGAGGATTTACAGGAGGAGTTAGTAGGCGAGCAGTACTTC. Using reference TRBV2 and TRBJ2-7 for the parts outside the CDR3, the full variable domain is EPEVTQTPSHQVTQMGQEVILRCVPISNHLYFYWYRQILGQKVEFLVSFYNNEISEKSEIFDDQFSVERPDGSNFTLKIRSTKLEDSAMYFCASEDLQEELVGEQYFGPGTRLTVT.

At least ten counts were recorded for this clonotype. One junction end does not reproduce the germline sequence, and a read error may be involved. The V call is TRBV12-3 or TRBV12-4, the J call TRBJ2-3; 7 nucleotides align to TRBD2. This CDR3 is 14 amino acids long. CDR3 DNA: TGTGCCAGCAGATTAGCCGGGGGGACAGATACGCAGTATTTT. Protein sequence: CASRLAGGTDTQYF.

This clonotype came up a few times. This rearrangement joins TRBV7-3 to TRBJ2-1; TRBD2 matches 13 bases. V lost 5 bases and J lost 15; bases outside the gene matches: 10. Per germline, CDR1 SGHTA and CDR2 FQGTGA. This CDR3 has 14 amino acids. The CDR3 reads CASSPFTSGGALFF. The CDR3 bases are TGTGCCAGCAGCCCCTTTACTAGCGGGGGGGCCTTGTTCTTC.

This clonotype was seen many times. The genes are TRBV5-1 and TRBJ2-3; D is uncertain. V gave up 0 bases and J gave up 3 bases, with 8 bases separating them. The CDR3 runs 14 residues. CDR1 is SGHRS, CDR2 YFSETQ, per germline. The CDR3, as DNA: TGCGCCAGCAGCTTGGCCGACTCGACAGATACGCAGTATTTT. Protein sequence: CASSLADSTDTQYF.

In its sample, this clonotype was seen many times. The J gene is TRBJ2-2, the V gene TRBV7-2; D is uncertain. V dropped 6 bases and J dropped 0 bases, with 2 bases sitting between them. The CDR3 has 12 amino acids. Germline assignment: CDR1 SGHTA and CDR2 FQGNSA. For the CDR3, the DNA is TGTGCCAGCAGAACGAACACCGGGGAGCTGTTTTTT. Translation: CASRTNTGELFF.

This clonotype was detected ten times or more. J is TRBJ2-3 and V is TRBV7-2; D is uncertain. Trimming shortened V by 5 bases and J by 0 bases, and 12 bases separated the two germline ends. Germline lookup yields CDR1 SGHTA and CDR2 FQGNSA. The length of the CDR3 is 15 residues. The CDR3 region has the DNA TGTGCCAGCAGCCCAAGTCGAGCAAGCACAGATACGCAGTATTTT. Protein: CASSPSRASTDTQYF.

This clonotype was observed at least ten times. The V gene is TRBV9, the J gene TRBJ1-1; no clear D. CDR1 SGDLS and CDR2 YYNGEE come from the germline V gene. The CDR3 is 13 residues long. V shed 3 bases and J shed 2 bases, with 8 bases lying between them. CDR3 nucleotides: TGTGCCAGCAGCGCTGACCACAACACTGAAGCTTTCTTT. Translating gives CASSADHNTEAFF.

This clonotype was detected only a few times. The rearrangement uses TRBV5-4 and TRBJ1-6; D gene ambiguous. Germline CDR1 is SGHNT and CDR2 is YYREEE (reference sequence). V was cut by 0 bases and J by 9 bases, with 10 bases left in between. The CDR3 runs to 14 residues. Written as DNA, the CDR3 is TGTGCCAGCAGCTTGGGGGGATGGGGTTCACCCCTCCACTTT. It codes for CASSLGGWGSPLHF.

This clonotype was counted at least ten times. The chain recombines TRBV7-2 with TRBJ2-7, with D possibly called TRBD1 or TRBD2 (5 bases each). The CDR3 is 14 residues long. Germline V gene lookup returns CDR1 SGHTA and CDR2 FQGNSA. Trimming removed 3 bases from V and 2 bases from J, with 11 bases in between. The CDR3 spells CASSFGDGAYEQYF. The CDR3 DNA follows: TGTGCCAGCAGCTTCGGGGACGGAGCCTACGAGCAGTACTTC.

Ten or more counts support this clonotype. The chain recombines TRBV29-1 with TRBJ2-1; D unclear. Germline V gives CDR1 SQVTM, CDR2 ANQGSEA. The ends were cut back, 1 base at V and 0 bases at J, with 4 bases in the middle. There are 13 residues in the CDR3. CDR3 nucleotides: TGCAGCGTTGAAGCGGGCTCCTACAATGAGCAGTTCTTC. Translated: CSVEAGSYNEQFF.

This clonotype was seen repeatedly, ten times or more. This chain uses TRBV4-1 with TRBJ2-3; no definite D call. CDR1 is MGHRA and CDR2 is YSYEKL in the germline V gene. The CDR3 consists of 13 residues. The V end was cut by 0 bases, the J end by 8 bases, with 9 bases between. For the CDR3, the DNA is TGCGCCAGCAGCCAAGAATCCCTCCCTACGCAGTATTTT. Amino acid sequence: CASSQESLPTQYF.

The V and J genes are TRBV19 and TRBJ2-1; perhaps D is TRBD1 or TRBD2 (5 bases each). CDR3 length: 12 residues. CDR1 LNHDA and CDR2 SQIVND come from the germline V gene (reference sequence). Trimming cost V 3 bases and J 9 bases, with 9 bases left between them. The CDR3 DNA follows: TGTGCCAGTAGTATTGAGGGGACTGAGCAGTTCTTC. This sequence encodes CASSIEGTEQFF. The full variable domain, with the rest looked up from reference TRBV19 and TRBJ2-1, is DGGITQSPKYLFRKEGQNVTLSCEQNLNHDAMYWYRQDPGQGLRLIYYSQIVNDFQKGDIAEGYSVSREKKESFPLTVTSAQKNPTAFYLCASSIEGTEQFFGPGTRLTVL.

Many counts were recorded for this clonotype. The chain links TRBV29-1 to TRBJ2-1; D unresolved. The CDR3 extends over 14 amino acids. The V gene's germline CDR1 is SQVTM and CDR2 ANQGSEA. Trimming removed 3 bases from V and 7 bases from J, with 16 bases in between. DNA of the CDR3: TGCAGCGTTGATAGCAGGACCCTCGGGAATGAGCAGTTCTTC. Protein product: CSVDSRTLGNEQFF.

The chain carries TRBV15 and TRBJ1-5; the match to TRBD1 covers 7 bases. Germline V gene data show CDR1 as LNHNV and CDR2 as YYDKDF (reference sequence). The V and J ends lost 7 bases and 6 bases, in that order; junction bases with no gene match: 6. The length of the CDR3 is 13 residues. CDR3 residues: CATTDRVTQPQHF. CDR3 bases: TGTGCCACCACCGACAGGGTTACTCAGCCCCAGCATTTT.

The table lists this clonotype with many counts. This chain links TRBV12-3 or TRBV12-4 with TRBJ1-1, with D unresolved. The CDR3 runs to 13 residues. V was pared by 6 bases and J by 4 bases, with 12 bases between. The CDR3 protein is CASSPQWGTEAFF. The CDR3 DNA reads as TGTGCCAGCAGCCCCCAGTGGGGCACTGAAGCTTTCTTT.

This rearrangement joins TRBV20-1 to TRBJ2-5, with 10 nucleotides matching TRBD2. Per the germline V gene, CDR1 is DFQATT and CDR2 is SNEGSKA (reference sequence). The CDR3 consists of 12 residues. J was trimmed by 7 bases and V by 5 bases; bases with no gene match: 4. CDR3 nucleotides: TGCAGTGCTGGGACTAGCGATGGGACCCAGTACTTC. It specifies CSAGTSDGTQYF.